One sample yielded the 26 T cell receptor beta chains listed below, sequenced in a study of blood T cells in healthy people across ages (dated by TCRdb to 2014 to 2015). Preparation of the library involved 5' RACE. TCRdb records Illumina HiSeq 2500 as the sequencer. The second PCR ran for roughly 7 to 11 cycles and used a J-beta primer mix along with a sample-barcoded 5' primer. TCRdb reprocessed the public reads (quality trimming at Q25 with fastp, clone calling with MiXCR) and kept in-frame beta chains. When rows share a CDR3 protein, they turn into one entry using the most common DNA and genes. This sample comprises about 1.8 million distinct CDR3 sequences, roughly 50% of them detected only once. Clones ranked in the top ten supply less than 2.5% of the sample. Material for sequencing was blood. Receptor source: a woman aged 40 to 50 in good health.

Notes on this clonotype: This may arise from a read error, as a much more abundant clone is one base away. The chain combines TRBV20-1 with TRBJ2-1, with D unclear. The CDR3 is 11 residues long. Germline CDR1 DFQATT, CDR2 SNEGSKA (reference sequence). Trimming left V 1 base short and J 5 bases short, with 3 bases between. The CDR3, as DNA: TGCAGTGCTAGAGTTAACAATGAGCAGTTCTTC. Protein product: CSARVNNEQFF.

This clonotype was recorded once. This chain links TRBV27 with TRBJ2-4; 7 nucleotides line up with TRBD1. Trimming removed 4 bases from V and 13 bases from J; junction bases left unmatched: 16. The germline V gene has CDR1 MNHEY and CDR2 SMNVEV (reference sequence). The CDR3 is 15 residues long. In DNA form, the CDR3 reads TGTGCCAGCAGTTCACCCCCAGACAGGGTCAATGAACAGTACTTC. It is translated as CASSSPPDRVNEQYF.

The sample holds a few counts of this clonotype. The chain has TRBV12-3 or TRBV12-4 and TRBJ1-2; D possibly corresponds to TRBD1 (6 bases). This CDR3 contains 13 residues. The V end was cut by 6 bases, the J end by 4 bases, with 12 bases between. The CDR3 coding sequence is TGTGCCAGCAGATCGCAGGGGAGCTATGGCTACACCTTC. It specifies CASRSQGSYGYTF.

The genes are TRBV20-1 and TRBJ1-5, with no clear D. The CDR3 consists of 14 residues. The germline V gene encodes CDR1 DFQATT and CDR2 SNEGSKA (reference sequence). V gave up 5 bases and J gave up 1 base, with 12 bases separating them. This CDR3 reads CSAPLIGSNQPQHF. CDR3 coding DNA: TGCAGTGCTCCTCTGATAGGGAGCAATCAGCCCCAGCATTTT.

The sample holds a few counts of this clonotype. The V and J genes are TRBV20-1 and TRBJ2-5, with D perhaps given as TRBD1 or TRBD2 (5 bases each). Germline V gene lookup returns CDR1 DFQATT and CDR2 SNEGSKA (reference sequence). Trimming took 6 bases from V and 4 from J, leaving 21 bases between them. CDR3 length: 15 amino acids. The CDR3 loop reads CSATDGTGIAETQYF. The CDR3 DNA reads TGCAGTGCCACCGACGGGACCGGAATAGCAGAGACCCAGTACTTC.

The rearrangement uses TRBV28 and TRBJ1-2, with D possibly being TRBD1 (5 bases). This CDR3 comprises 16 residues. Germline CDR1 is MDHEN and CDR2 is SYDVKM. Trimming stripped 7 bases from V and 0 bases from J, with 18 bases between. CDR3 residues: CASTGGDIASNYGYTF. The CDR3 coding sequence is TGTGCCAGCACCGGGGGAGACATCGCCTCTAACTATGGCTACACCTTC.

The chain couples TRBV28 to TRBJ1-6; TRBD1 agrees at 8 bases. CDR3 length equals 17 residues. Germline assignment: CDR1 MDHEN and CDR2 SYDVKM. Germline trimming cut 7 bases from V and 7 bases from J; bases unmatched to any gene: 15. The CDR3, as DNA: TGTGCCAGCACCTCCCCCCGGCGGGCAGGGGGCAATTCACCCCTCCACTTT. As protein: CASTSPRRAGGNSPLHF.

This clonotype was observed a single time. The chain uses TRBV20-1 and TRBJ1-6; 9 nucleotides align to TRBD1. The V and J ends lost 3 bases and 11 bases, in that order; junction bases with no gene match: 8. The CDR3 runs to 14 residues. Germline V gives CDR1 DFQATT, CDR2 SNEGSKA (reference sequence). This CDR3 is CSASRGQGNPPLHF. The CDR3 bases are TGCAGTGCTAGTAGGGGACAGGGAAATCCACCCCTCCACTTT.

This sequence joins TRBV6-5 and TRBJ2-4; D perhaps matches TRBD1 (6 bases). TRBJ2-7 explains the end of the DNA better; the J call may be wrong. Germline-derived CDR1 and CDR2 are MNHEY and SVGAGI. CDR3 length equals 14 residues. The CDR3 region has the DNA TGTGCCAGCACTTCCCGGGACAACTCCTACGAGCAGTACTTC. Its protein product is CASTSRDNSYEQYF.

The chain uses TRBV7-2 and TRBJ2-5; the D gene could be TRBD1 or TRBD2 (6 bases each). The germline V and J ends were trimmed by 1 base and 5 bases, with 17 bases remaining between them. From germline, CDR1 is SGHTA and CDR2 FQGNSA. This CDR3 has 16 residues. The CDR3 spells CASSLERALGAETQYF. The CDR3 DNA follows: TGTGCCAGCAGCTTAGAGCGGGCCCTGGGGGCCGAGACCCAGTACTTC.

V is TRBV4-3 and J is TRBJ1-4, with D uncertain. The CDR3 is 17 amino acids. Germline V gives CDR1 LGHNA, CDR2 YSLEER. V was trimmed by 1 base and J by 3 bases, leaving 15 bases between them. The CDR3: CASSQGSTLGANEKLFF. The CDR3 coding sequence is TGCGCCAGCAGCCAAGGGTCGACCCTTGGAGCTAATGAAAAACTGTTTTTT.

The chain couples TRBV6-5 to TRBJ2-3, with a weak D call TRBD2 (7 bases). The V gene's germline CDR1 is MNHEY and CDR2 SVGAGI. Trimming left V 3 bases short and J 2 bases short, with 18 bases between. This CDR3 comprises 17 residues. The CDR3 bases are TGTGCCAGCAGTTATGGGGGGGCGGGACCTTCCACAGATACGCAGTATTTT. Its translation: CASSYGGAGPSTDTQYF.

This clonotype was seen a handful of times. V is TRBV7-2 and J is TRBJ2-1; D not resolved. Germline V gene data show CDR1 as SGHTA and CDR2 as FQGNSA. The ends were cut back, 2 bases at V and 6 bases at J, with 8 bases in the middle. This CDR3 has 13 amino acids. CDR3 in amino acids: CASSLQVPNEQFF. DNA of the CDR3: TGTGCCAGCAGCTTACAGGTTCCCAATGAGCAGTTCTTC.

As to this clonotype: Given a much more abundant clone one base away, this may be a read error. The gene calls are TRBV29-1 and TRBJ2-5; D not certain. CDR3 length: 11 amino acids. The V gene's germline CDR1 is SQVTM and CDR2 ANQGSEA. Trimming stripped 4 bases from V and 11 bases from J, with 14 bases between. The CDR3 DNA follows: TGCAGCGTTGCGACGACCAGAGAGCAGTACTTC. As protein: CSVATTREQYF.

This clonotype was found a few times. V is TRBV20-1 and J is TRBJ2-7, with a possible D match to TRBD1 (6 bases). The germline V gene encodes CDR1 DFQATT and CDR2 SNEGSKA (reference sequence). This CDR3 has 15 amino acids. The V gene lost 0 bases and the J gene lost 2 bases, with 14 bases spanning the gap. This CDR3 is CSARDTGTNAYEQYF. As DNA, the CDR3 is TGCAGTGCTAGAGACACCGGGACAAATGCCTACGAGCAGTACTTC.

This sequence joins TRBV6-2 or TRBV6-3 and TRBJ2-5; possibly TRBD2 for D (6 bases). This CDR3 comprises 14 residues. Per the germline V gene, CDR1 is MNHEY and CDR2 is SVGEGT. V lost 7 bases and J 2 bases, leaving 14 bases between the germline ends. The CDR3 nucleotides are TGTGCCAGCACTCCCGGCGGGAATCAAGAGACCCAGTACTTC. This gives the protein CASTPGGNQETQYF.

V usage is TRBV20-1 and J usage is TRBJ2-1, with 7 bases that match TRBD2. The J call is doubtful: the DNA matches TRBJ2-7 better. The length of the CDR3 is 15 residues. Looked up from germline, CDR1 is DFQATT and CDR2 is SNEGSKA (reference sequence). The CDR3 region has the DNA TGCAGTGCTAGTATCGGGGGGTATCCGTACAATGAGCAGTACTTC. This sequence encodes CSASIGGYPYNEQYF.

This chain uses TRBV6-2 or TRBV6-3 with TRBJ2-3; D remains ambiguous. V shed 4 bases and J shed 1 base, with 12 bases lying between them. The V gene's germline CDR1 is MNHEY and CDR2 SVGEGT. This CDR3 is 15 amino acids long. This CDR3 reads CASSLYTSGTDTQYF. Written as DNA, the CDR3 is TGTGCCAGCAGTTTATATACGAGCGGCACAGATACGCAGTATTTT.

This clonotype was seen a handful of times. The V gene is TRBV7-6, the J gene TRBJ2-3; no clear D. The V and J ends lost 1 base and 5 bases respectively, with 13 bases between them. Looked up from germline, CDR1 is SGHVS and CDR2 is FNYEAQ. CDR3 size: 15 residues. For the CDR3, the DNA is TGTGCCAGCAGCTTAGTCTGGCCCCCACAAGATACGCAGTATTTT. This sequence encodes CASSLVWPPQDTQYF.

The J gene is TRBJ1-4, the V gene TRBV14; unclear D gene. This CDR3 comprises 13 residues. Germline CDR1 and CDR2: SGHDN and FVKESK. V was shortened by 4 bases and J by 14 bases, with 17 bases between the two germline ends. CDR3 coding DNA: TGTGCCAGCAGCCCGACAAGTATGAAAATCCTGTTTTTT. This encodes CASSPTSMKILFF.

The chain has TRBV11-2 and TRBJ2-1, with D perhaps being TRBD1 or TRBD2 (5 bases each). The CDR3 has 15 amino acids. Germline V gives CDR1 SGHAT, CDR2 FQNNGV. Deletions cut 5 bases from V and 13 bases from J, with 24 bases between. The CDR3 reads CASSRGPGLEETQFF. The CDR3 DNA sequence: TGTGCCAGCAGCAGGGGACCGGGGCTAGAGGAGACCCAGTTCTTC.

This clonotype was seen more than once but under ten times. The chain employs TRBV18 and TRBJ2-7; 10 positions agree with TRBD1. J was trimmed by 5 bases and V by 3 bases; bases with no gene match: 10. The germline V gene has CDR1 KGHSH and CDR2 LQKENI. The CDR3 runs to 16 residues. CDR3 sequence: CASSPGTGDRRNEQYF. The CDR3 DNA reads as TGTGCCAGCTCACCTGGGACAGGGGATAGGAGGAACGAGCAGTACTTC.

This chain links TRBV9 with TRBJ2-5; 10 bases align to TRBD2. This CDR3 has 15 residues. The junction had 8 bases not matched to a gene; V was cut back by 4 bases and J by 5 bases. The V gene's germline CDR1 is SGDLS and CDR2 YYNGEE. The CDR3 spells CASSTSGVLLETQYF. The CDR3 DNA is TGTGCCAGCAGCACTAGCGGGGTTTTATTGGAGACCCAGTACTTC.

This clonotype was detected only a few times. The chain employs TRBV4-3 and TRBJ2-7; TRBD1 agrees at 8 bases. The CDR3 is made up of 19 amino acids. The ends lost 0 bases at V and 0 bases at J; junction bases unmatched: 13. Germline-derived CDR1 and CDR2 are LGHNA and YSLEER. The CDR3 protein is CASSQDRRQGTLGSYEQYF. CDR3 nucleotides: TGCGCCAGCAGCCAAGATCGTAGACAGGGGACATTAGGCTCCTACGAGCAGTACTTC.

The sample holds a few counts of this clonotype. CDR3 amino acids: CASSDSGRSSYNEQFF. The CDR3 DNA is TGTGCCAGCAGCGACTCGGGGAGAAGCTCCTACAATGAGCAGTTCTTC. The chain combines TRBV13 with TRBJ2-1; a weak D match, TRBD2 (5 bases). This CDR3 has 16 amino acids. Germline V gene data show CDR1 as PRHDT and CDR2 as FYEKMQ (reference sequence). With 5 bases removed from V and 0 bases from J, the gap between germline ends came to 14 bases.

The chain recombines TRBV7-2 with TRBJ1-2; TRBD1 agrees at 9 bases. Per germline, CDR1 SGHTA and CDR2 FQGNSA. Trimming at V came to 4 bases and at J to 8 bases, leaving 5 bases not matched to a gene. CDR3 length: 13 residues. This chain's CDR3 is CASSWGTGWGYTF. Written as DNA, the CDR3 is TGTGCCAGCAGCTGGGGGACAGGGTGGGGCTACACCTTC.